Each of the 21 T cell receptor beta chains below was sequenced from the same sample in a study of human T cells and chemical hapten exposure (dated by TCRdb to about 2021). Library generation was performed with RACE. TCRdb lists the instrument as NextSeq 500. TCRdb redid the processing of the public reads, applying fastp at Q25 and MiXCR, and retained in-frame beta chains. Every distinct CDR3 protein forms one entry, paired with its most common genes and DNA. The sample table shows some 93,000 distinct CDR3 sequences, and around 8.8% are seen once. The ten largest clones represent 2.5% to 3.5% of the sample. The time point label, as the study defines it: healthy volunteer bleed at 2 weeks. Total RNA was isolated from unfractionated whole blood collected in Tempus Blood RNA tubes. Source material: whole blood. These receptors all come from a female donor in good health. Some clones in this sample may be carry-over from other donors' samples.

The rearrangement joins TRBV9 to TRBJ2-2, with D unresolved. The V gene's germline CDR1 is SGDLS and CDR2 YYNGEE. Trimming took off 0 bases at V and 7 bases at J, with 7 bases between the two ends. This CDR3 is built from 13 residues. CDR3 in amino acids: CASSVVGLGELFF. The DNA of the CDR3 is TGTGCCAGCAGCGTAGTCGGTCTCGGGGAGCTGTTTTTT.

This clonotype was detected only a few times. The chain uses TRBV11-2 and TRBJ2-5; possible D gene TRBD2, 5 bases. The CDR3 totals 17 residues. Deletions cut 1 base from V and 7 bases from J, with 22 bases between. In germline, CDR1 is SGHAT, CDR2 FQNNGV. CDR3 nucleotides: TGTGCCAGCAGCTTAGGCCCATACTTACTAGGGAACGCGACCCAGTACTTC. The encoded protein is CASSLGPYLLGNATQYF. Full variable domain (missing parts from reference TRBV11-2 and TRBJ2-5): EAGVAQSPRYKIIEKRQSVAFWCNPISGHATLYWYQQILGQGPKLLIQFQNNGVVDDSQLPKDRFSAERLKGVDSTLKIQPAKLEDSAVYLCASSLGPYLLGNATQYFGPGTRLLVL.

The chain employs TRBV5-4 and TRBJ2-7, with 8 bases fitting TRBD2. The CDR3 is 15 residues long. Germline CDR1 is SGHNT and CDR2 is YYREEE (reference sequence). The trim removed 0 bases at V and 3 bases at J, leaving 5 bases unmatched. This CDR3 reads CASSLDAGLVYEQYF. The CDR3 nucleotides are TGTGCCAGCAGCTTGGACGCGGGACTAGTCTACGAGCAGTACTTC.

This clonotype was found a few times. This chain links TRBV28 with TRBJ2-3; D remains ambiguous. V shed 6 bases and J shed 4 bases, with 14 bases lying between them. CDR3 size: 14 residues. Germline CDR1 is MDHEN and CDR2 is SYDVKM. The CDR3 DNA reads as TGTGCCAGCAGCCCACCTTTTGAACCAGATACGCAGTATTTT. It encodes CASSPPFEPDTQYF.

This clonotype was detected many times. V gene TRBV18 combines with J gene TRBJ1-1; D is unresolved. Germline V gene data show CDR1 as KGHSH and CDR2 as LQKENI. V lost 0 bases to trimming and J lost 5 bases, with 13 bases between them. CDR3 length: 15 amino acids. CDR3 sequence (DNA): TGTGCCAGCTCACCACCGGGAGGGATGGATACTGAAGCTTTCTTT. This codes for CASSPPGGMDTEAFF.

This clonotype was observed a handful of times. This chain joins TRBV9 and TRBJ1-6; D gene ambiguous. The CDR3 has 15 amino acids. Germline V lookup: CDR1 SGDLS, CDR2 YYNGEE. V was trimmed by 0 bases and J by 5 bases, leaving 9 bases between them. The CDR3 region is CASSVEAGDNSPLHF. As DNA, the CDR3 is TGTGCCAGCAGCGTAGAGGCAGGAGATAATTCACCCCTCCACTTT.

Here the CDR3 reads CASSRHSLSGANVLTF. The CDR3 DNA reads TGCGCCAGCAGCCGACATTCCCTCTCTGGGGCCAACGTCCTGACTTTC. The chain is built from TRBV4-3 and TRBJ2-6, with D unresolved. Per the germline V gene, CDR1 is LGHNA and CDR2 is YSLEER. This CDR3 spans 16 amino acids. Deletions cut 4 bases from V and 0 bases from J, with 10 bases between.

This clonotype was detected a few times. V gene TRBV7-9 combines with J gene TRBJ2-5; weak D call: TRBD2 (7 bases). This CDR3 comprises 14 residues. Trimming left V 4 bases short and J 4 bases short, with 13 bases between. Germline assignment: CDR1 SEHNR and CDR2 FQNEAQ (reference sequence). This CDR3 is CASSSSGGRETQYF. The CDR3 region has the DNA TGTGCCAGCAGCTCTTCGGGGGGCAGAGAGACCCAGTACTTC.

This clonotype showed up many times. The chain combines TRBV28 with TRBJ2-1, with D unresolved. The V end was cut by 1 base, the J end by 7 bases, with 2 bases between. This CDR3 has 11 amino acids. CDR1 MDHEN and CDR2 SYDVKM come from the germline V gene. CDR3 residues: CASSLSNEQFF. The CDR3 coding sequence is TGTGCCAGCAGTTTATCAAATGAGCAGTTCTTC.

The chain has TRBV6-2 or TRBV6-3 and TRBJ2-1, with 14 bases aligning to TRBD2. The CDR3 runs to 17 residues. Germline-derived CDR1 and CDR2 are MNHEY and SVGEGT. V gave up 6 bases and J gave up 6 bases; unmatched junction bases: 10. The CDR3 nucleotides read TGTGCCAGCAGACCTACCGGGGGGACTAGCGGGAGCAATGAGCAGTTCTTC. This sequence encodes CASRPTGGTSGSNEQFF.

This clonotype was seen many times. The gene calls are TRBV29-1 and TRBJ2-7; 8 bases are shared with TRBD1. With V trimmed by 5 bases and J by 5 bases, 8 bases remained unmatched. CDR3 length equals 13 residues. Germline V lookup: CDR1 SQVTM, CDR2 ANQGSEA. The CDR3 region is CSVPGTGRDEQYF. CDR3 bases: TGCAGCGTTCCTGGGACAGGTCGGGACGAGCAGTACTTC.

This clonotype was seen at least ten times. The chain carries TRBV7-8 and TRBJ1-1; D unresolved. This CDR3 is 14 amino acids long. The V end lost 5 bases, the J end lost 1 base, and 11 bases lay between the germline ends. In germline, CDR1 is SGHVS, CDR2 FQNEAQ. CDR3 loop: CASSHPEGNTEAFF. DNA of the CDR3: TGTGCCAGCAGCCACCCAGAGGGGAACACTGAAGCTTTCTTT.

The chain is built from TRBV5-1 and TRBJ2-3; perhaps TRBD2 as D (6 bases). This CDR3 has 15 amino acids. Germline CDR1 is SGHRS and CDR2 is YFSETQ. Trimming stripped 4 bases from V and 6 bases from J, with 18 bases between. The chain's CDR3 is CASSRSRERRDTQYF. CDR3 DNA sequence: TGCGCCAGCAGCCGAAGCCGGGAGCGGAGGGATACGCAGTATTTT.

In its sample, this clonotype was seen a few times. This chain links TRBV28 with TRBJ2-3; TRBD2 might be the D (6 bases). In germline, CDR1 is MDHEN, CDR2 SYDVKM. CDR3 length: 18 residues. Trimming took 3 bases from V and 5 from J, leaving 24 bases between them. The CDR3 here is CASSFIGWAGSLGDTQYF. The CDR3 nucleotides read TGTGCCAGCAGTTTCATAGGATGGGCGGGAAGTCTGGGAGATACGCAGTATTTT.

This clonotype was counted between two and nine times. The V and J genes are TRBV7-3 and TRBJ2-3, with D perhaps TRBD1 (7 bases). With 3 bases removed from V and 8 bases from J, the gap between germline ends came to 21 bases. Germline-derived CDR1 and CDR2 are SGHTA and FQGTGA. The CDR3 runs 16 residues. The CDR3 protein is CASSFLGGAEGGTQYF. CDR3 nucleotides: TGTGCCAGCAGCTTCTTAGGGGGCGCGGAGGGTGGTACGCAGTATTTT. Looking up the rest from reference TRBV7-3 and TRBJ2-3 gives the full variable domain: GAGVSQTPSNKVTEKGKYVELRCDPISGHTALYWYRQSLGQGPEFLIYFQGTGAADDSGLPNDRFFAVRPEGSVSTLKIQRTERGDSAVYLCASSFLGGAEGGTQYFGPGTRLTVL.

This clonotype has just a few counts. CDR3 in DNA: TGTGCCAGCAGTCTAAGGGACTACTACGAGCAGTACTTC. This codes for CASSLRDYYEQYF. The rearrangement joins TRBV27 to TRBJ2-7; 7 bases match TRBD2. Trimming at V came to 5 bases and at J to 3 bases, leaving 4 bases not matched to a gene. The V gene's germline CDR1 is MNHEY and CDR2 SMNVEV (reference sequence). The CDR3 is 13 residues long.

Points on this clonotype: An end of the junction differs from the germline gene, which may be a read error. The rearrangement joins TRBV20-1 to TRBJ2-1; TRBD2 agrees at 7 bases. The CDR3 length is 10 residues. In germline, CDR1 is DFQATT, CDR2 SNEGSKA (reference sequence). In DNA, the CDR3 is TGCAGTGCACCAGCGGGTGGGGGGGTCTTC. It is translated as CSAPAGGGVF.

Many counts were recorded for this clonotype. This rearrangement joins TRBV12-3 or TRBV12-4 to TRBJ2-1; tentative D call: TRBD2 (6 bases). The CDR3 sequence is 17 residues long. Trimming stripped 2 bases from V and 4 bases from J, with 18 bases between. CDR3 residues: CASSLRAGGGIYNEQFF. The DNA of the CDR3 is TGTGCCAGCAGTTTACGAGCGGGCGGAGGGATATACAATGAGCAGTTCTTC.

This clonotype has a count of ten or more. The rearrangement joins TRBV9 to TRBJ2-3; 8 bases are a match to TRBD2. Germline V gene data show CDR1 as SGDLS and CDR2 as YYNGEE. This CDR3 is 14 amino acids long. V lost 2 bases and J lost 5; bases outside the gene matches: 4. The CDR3 here is CASSVGLAGDTQYF. The CDR3 nucleotides read TGTGCCAGCAGCGTTGGGCTAGCGGGAGATACGCAGTATTTT.

A few counts support this clonotype. The chain carries TRBV6-4 and TRBJ2-1, with D unresolved. The V gene lost 3 bases and the J gene lost 2 bases, with 5 bases spanning the gap. The CDR3 spans 13 residues. Germline V gene sequence: CDR1 MRHNA, CDR2 SNTAGT. The CDR3 sequence is CASSDYAYNEQFF. The CDR3 DNA reads as TGTGCCAGCAGTGATTATGCCTACAATGAGCAGTTCTTC.

This clonotype was picked up many times. This chain links TRBV10-1 with TRBJ2-1; no clear D gene. The CDR3 runs to 14 residues. V shed 5 bases and J shed 8 bases, with 16 bases lying between them. The germline V gene has CDR1 WNHNN and CDR2 SYGVQD (reference sequence). DNA of the CDR3: TGCGCCAGCAGTTTCCGGACCCAGATCCATGAGCAGTTCTTC. Encoded protein: CASSFRTQIHEQFF.